This entry features one TCR beta chain sequence. Germline values: CDR1 KGHSH, CDR2 LQKENI. The CDR3 extends over 14 amino acids. V was pared by 6 bases and J by 7 bases, with 15 bases between. Per the original methods: Estimated nucleated cell counts came from reference gene primer amplification. Sequencing was performed with immunoSEQ multiplex PCR; in TCRdb, only in-frame clones are kept and a portion is missing. The V and J calls and clone size come from that table; D and trimming were worked out from the DNA. The table includes hundreds of thousands of clones, roughly four fifths detected once. The data were taken from a study of blood T cell repertoires in COVID-19. At the level of the study: Specimens from acute and convalescent COVID-19 originated in the United States, Italy and Spain. PBMCs, B-cell-depleted T cells, or T cells were the source of the cDNA or gDNA that made up the material.

Sequenced material: peripheral blood. The rearrangement joins TRBV18 to TRBJ1-4, with D maybe TRBD1 (6 bases). The receptor was derived from a woman aged 60-70 years with active or convalescent COVID-19. CDR3 nucleotides: TGTGCCAGCTCCCGCGGGGGCTCGAGTGAAAAACTGTTTTTT. Translating it yields CASSRGGSSEKLFF.